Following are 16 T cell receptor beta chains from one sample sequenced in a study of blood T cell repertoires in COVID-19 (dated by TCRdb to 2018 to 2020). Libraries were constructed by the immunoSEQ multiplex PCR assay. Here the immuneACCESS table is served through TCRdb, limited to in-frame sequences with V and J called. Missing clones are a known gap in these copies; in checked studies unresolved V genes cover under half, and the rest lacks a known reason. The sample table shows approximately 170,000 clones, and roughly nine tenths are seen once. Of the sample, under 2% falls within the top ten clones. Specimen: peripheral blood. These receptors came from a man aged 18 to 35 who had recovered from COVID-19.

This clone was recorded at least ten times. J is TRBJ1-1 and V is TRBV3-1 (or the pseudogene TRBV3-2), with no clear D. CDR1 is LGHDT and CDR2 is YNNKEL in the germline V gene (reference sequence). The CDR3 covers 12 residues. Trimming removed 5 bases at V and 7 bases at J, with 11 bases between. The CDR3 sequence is CASSRGQSEAFF. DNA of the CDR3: TGTGCCAGCAGCAGAGGGCAGAGTGAAGCTTTCTTT.

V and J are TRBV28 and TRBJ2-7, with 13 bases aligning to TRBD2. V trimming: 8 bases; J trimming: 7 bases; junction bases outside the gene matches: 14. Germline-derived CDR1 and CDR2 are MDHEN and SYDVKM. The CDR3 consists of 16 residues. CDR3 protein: CASFGTSGIRGVEQYF. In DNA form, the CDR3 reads TGTGCCAGCTTCGGGACTAGCGGGATCCGAGGGGTGGAGCAGTACTTC.

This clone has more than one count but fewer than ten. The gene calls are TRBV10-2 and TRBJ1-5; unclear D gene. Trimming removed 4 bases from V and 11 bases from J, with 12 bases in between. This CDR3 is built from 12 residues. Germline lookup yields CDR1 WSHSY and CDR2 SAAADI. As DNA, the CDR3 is TGCGCCAGCAGTGGTGGGGAGGGTACCCAGCATTTT. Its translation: CASSGGEGTQHF.

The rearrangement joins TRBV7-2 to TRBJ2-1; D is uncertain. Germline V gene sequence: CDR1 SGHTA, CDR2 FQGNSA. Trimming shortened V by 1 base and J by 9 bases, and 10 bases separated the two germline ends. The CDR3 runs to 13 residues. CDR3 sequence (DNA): TGTGCCAGCAGCTTAGATCAGGCAGGTGAGCAGTTCTTC. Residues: CASSLDQAGEQFF.

Here the CDR3 reads CASSPGSQPQHF. DNA of the CDR3: TGTGCCAGCAGCCCAGGGTCACAGCCCCAGCATTTT. This chain joins TRBV2 and TRBJ1-5, with TRBD1 as a possible D gene (5 bases). Trimming removed 6 bases at V and 7 bases at J, with 10 bases between. CDR1 is SNHLY and CDR2 is FYNNEI in the germline V gene. The CDR3 runs to 12 residues.

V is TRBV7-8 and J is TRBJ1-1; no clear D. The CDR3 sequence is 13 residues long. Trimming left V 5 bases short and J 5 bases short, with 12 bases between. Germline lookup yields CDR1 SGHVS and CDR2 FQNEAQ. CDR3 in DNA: TGTGCCAGCAGCATTCCCGGGAAGACTGAAGCTTTCTTT. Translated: CASSIPGKTEAFF.

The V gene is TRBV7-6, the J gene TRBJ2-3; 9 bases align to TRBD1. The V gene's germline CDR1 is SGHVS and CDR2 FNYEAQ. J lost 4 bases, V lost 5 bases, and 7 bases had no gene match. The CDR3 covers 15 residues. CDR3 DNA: TGTGCCAGCAGCCGAGGGACAGGGACAGCAGATACGCAGTATTTT. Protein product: CASSRGTGTADTQYF.

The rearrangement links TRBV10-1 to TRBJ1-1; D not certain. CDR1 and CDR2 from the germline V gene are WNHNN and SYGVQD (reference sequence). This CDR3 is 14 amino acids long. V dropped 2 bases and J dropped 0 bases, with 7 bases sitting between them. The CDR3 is CASSEGSVNTEAFF. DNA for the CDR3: TGCGCCAGCAGTGAGGGTTCGGTGAACACTGAAGCTTTCTTT.

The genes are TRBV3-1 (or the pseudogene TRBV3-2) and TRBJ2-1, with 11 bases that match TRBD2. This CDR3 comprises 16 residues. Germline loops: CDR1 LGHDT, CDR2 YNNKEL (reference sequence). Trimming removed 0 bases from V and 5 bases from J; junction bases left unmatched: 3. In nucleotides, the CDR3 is TGTGCCAGCAGCCAAGATAAGACTAGCGGGAACAATGAGCAGTTCTTC. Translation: CASSQDKTSGNNEQFF.

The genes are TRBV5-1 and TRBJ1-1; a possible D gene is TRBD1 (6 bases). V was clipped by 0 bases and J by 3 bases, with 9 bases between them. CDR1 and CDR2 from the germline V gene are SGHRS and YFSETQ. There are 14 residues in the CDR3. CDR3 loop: CASSLEQGHTEAFF. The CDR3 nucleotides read TGCGCCAGCAGCTTGGAACAGGGCCACACTGAAGCTTTCTTT.

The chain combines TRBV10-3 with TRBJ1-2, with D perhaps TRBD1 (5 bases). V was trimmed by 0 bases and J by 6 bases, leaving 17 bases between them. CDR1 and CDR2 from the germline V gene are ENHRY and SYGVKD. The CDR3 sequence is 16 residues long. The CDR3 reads CAISESSTTAPDGYTF. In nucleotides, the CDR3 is TGTGCCATCAGTGAGTCGTCTACGACAGCCCCAGATGGCTACACCTTC.

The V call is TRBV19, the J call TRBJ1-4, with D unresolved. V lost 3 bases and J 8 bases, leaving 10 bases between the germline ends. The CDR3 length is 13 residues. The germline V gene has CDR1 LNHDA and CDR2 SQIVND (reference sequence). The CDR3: CASSMSRAEKLFF. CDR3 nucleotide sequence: TGTGCCAGTAGTATGTCGAGGGCCGAAAAACTGTTTTTT.

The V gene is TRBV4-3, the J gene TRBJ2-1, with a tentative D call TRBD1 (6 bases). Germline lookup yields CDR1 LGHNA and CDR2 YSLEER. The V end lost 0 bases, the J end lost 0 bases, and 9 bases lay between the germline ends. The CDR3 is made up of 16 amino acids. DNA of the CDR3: TGCGCCAGCAGCCAAGATAGGGGGAGCTCCTACAATGAGCAGTTCTTC. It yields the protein CASSQDRGSSYNEQFF.

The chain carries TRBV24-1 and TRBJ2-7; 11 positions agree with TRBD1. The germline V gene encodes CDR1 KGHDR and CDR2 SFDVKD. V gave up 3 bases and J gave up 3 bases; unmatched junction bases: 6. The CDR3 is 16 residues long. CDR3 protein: CATSDRTGTGGYEQYF. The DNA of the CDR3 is TGTGCCACCAGTGATAGAACCGGGACAGGGGGCTACGAGCAGTACTTC.

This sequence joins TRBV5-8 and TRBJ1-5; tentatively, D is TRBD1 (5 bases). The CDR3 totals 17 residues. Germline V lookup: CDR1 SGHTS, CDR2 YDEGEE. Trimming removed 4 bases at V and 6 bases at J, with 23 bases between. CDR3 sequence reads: CASSPPFRAGSGQPQHF. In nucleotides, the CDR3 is TGTGCCAGCAGCCCCCCCTTCCGGGCAGGGTCGGGTCAGCCCCAGCATTTT.

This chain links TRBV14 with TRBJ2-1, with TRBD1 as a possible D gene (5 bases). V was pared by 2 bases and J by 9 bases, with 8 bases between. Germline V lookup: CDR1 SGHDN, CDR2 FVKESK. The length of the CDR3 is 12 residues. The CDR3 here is CASSQTRVEQFF. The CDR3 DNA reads TGTGCCAGCAGCCAAACCAGGGTTGAGCAGTTCTTC.